This T cell receptor beta chain came from a study of identical twins. Findings and caveats of the study: Cross-sectional statistics, not tracking of the same donors, supported the conclusions. Among monozygotic twins, out-of-frame TCR alpha sharing exceeded what models predicted.

This clonotype was counted between two and nine times. Its antigen is undetermined. The cDNA had a unique molecular identifier and a template-switch universal primer site. From the 5' RACE reads, TCRdb called clonotypes with MiXCR, one entry per CDR3 protein. The table records around 650,000 distinct CDR3 sequences, about 7.1% of them present only once. Germline V lookup: CDR1 KGHDR, CDR2 SFDVKD. Trimming took 7 bases from V and 10 from J; bases not matched to a gene: 1. The CDR3 covers 11 residues. This same sample was also taken into another study, of yellow fever vaccine responses in identical twins.

This sequence originates from a woman under 30 in good health. J is TRBJ2-1 and V is TRBV24-1, with TRBD2 matching 9 bases. Sequencing was done on a sample of PBMCs. The chain's CDR3 is CATSLAGEQFF. The CDR3 DNA follows: TGTGCCACCAGCCTAGCGGGAGAGCAGTTCTTC.